This TCR beta chain was recorded in a study of T cell clonality in common variable immunodeficiency. This clone came up many times. The sequence runs out 3 residues before the end of the CDR3; the remainder is reconstructed from the germline J gene. Germline CDR1 is MGHRA and CDR2 is YSYEKL. This CDR3 contains 14 residues. V was pared by 0 bases and J by 4 bases, with 6 bases between. Sequencing used immunoSEQ multiplex PCR; TCRdb keeps in-frame clones, though not all of them. The sample includes under 50,000 clones, none of them occurring once. The chain is built from TRBV4-1 and TRBJ2-2; weak D call: TRBD2 (5 bases). Sequenced: peripheral blood mononuclear cells. This TCR was recovered from a person between 18 and 75 years old in good health. The sequenced CDR3 bases are TGCGCCAGCAGCCAAGATCGGGGCACCGGGGAG. Amino acid sequence: CASSQDRGTGE. Given in full, the CDR3 is CASSQDRGTGELFF.